A single sample is the source of the 30 T cell receptor beta chains below, sequenced in a study of a mutant IDH1 vaccine in newly diagnosed glioma. TCRdb keeps only in-frame clones here, not all; method: immunoSEQ multiplex PCR. The data contain around 40,000 clones, roughly 80% of them singletons. These receptors lack a known antigen. Time point described: week 23, last vaccination. Topical imiquimod was applied with each vaccine dose, which held 300 ug of mutant IDH1 20-mer peptide. This material consisted of PBMCs, taken from a glioma patient whose treatment included an IDH1 peptide vaccine. The receptors come from a woman aged 18-35 years with glioma. Some clones in this sample may be carry-over from other donors' samples.

For the CDR3, the DNA is TGTGCCAGCAGCCCGGGACTATTGGGTGAGCAGTTCTTC. Protein sequence: CASSPGLLGEQFF. The V and J genes are TRBV9 and TRBJ2-1; 7 nucleotides match TRBD2. The germline V gene encodes CDR1 SGDLS and CDR2 YYNGEE. There are 13 residues in the CDR3. After removal of 4 bases from V and 9 bases from J, the junction contained 7 bases not matched to a gene.

V is TRBV6-5 and J is TRBJ1-3, with D possibly being TRBD1 (6 bases). CDR1 and CDR2 (germline): MNHEY, SVGAGI. The length of the CDR3 is 13 residues. Trimming shortened V by 5 bases and J by 3 bases, and 8 bases separated the two germline ends. The CDR3 loop is CASSTGIGNTIYF. The CDR3 region has the DNA TGTGCCAGCAGTACAGGGATTGGAAACACCATATATTTT.

The rearrangement links TRBV27 to TRBJ2-7; 9 nucleotides line up with TRBD1. J gave up 5 bases and V 2 bases, and 7 bases lay outside the gene matches. CDR3 length equals 15 residues. Per germline, CDR1 MNHEY and CDR2 SMNVEV (reference sequence). The DNA for the CDR3 is TGTGCCAGCAGTTTAAGGGGACAGGGCGTCCACGAGCAGTACTTC. It translates to CASSLRGQGVHEQYF.

This clone was counted a single time. J is TRBJ1-5 and V is TRBV7-6, with D unclear. V was cut by 5 bases and J by 0 bases, with 5 bases left in between. The CDR3 is 13 residues long. Looked up from germline, CDR1 is SGHVS and CDR2 is FNYEAQ. The CDR3 here is CASSRYSNQPQHF. The CDR3 DNA reads as TGTGCCAGCAGCCGGTATAGCAATCAGCCCCAGCATTTT.

The count of this clone is one. V usage is TRBV5-1 and J usage is TRBJ2-2, with 10 bases identical to TRBD1. The CDR3 contains 15 residues. CDR1 is SGHRS and CDR2 is YFSETQ in the germline V gene. V trimming: 0 bases; J trimming: 7 bases; junction bases outside the gene matches: 3. For the CDR3, the DNA is TGCGCCAGCAGCTTGGCGGGACAGGGGAACGGGGAGCTGTTTTTT. It encodes CASSLAGQGNGELFF. Supplemented by reference TRBV5-1 and TRBJ2-2, the full variable domain reads KAGVTQTPRYLIKTRGQQVTLSCSPISGHRSVSWYQQTPGQGLQFLFEYFSETQRNKGNFPGRFSGRQFSNSRSEMNVSTLELGDSALYLCASSLAGQGNGELFFGEGSRLTVL.

The chain recombines TRBV6-6 with TRBJ1-1; weak D call: TRBD1 (5 bases). Trimming cost V 5 bases and J 1 base, with 11 bases left between them. From germline, CDR1 is MNHNY and CDR2 SVGAGI (reference sequence). The CDR3 sequence is 14 residues long. In DNA, the CDR3 is TGTGCCAGCAGTAAAGACAGAACGAACACTGAAGCTTTCTTT. This translates into CASSKDRTNTEAFF.

V usage is TRBV6-5 and J usage is TRBJ1-4, with D unclear. The CDR3 runs to 11 residues. V shed 6 bases and J shed 8 bases, with 7 bases lying between them. The germline V gene encodes CDR1 MNHEY and CDR2 SVGAGI. As DNA, the CDR3 is TGTGCCAGCAGAGACGGGGAAAAACTGTTTTTT. Amino acid sequence: CASRDGEKLFF.

This clone was observed a single time. This chain connects TRBV27 to TRBJ2-2; D is possibly TRBD1 (5 bases). The V and J ends lost 2 bases and 5 bases respectively, with 6 bases between them. The V gene's germline CDR1 is MNHEY and CDR2 SMNVEV (reference sequence). The length of the CDR3 is 13 residues. CDR3 DNA: TGTGCCAGCAGTTTAAGGGGTACCGGGGAGCTGTTTTTT. Translating gives CASSLRGTGELFF.

This chain links TRBV6-5 with TRBJ1-5, with D perhaps matching TRBD1 (5 bases). Germline loops: CDR1 MNHEY, CDR2 SVGAGI. The V end lost 7 bases, the J end lost 1 base, and 8 bases lay between the germline ends. This CDR3 contains 13 residues. The CDR3 here is CASKRGSNQPQHF. Here the CDR3 DNA reads TGTGCCAGCAAGCGGGGGAGCAATCAGCCCCAGCATTTT.

The V gene is TRBV30, the J gene TRBJ1-5; D is perhaps TRBD1 (5 bases). CDR3 length equals 13 residues. Per germline, CDR1 GTSNPN and CDR2 SVGIG (reference sequence). Trimming shortened V by 3 bases and J by 8 bases, and 14 bases separated the two germline ends. The CDR3 reads CAWREGDREPQHF. For the CDR3, the DNA is TGTGCCTGGAGAGAAGGGGACCGGGAGCCCCAGCATTTT. The full variable domain, rest sourced from reference TRBV30 and TRBJ1-5, is SQTIHQWPATLVQPVGSPLSLECTVEGTSNPNLYWYRQAAGRGLQLLFYSVGIGQISSEVPQNLSASRPQDRQFILSSKKLLLSDSGFYLCAWREGDREPQHFGDGTRLSIL.

The chain carries TRBV7-8 and TRBJ2-1; D is ambiguous. The V gene lost 6 bases and the J gene lost 10 bases, with 22 bases spanning the gap. The CDR3 loop spans 15 amino acids. Looked up from germline, CDR1 is SGHVS and CDR2 is FQNEAQ. For the CDR3, the DNA is TGTGCCAGCAGTTCCGTGAGTCTCGGGTCCAGCGAGCAGTTCTTC. Translated: CASSSVSLGSSEQFF.

J is TRBJ2-3 and V is TRBV5-1; D unclear. Germline-derived CDR1 and CDR2 are SGHRS and YFSETQ. The CDR3 covers 17 residues. Trimming cost V 2 bases and J 0 bases, with 16 bases left between them. In DNA form, the CDR3 reads TGCGCCAGCAGCTTAGGCGGCCCTGTAACTAGCACAGATACGCAGTATTTT. This sequence encodes CASSLGGPVTSTDTQYF. Full variable domain (outside the CDR3, taken from reference TRBV5-1 and TRBJ2-3): KAGVTQTPRYLIKTRGQQVTLSCSPISGHRSVSWYQQTPGQGLQFLFEYFSETQRNKGNFPGRFSGRQFSNSRSEMNVSTLELGDSALYLCASSLGGPVTSTDTQYFGPGTRLTVL.

V usage is TRBV7-9 and J usage is TRBJ2-1; 7 bases map to TRBD2. V lost 5 bases and J lost 8; bases outside the gene matches: 6. The length of the CDR3 is 13 residues. Germline V gene sequence: CDR1 SEHNR, CDR2 FQNEAQ (reference sequence). The CDR3 here is CASSKGLRDEQFF. The CDR3 bases are TGTGCCAGCAGCAAGGGACTACGGGATGAGCAGTTCTTC.

The rearrangement joins TRBV19 to TRBJ1-2; D gene unclear. Germline CDR1 and CDR2: LNHDA and SQIVND (reference sequence). Trimming pared 1 base from V and 6 bases from J, leaving 12 bases between. The length of the CDR3 is 14 residues. CDR3 region: CASSIGAARHGYTF. The DNA of the CDR3 is TGTGCCAGTAGTATAGGAGCGGCACGCCATGGCTACACCTTC. Based on the CDR3 plus reference TRBV19 and TRBJ1-2, the full variable domain is DGGITQSPKYLFRKEGQNVTLSCEQNLNHDAMYWYRQDPGQGLRLIYYSQIVNDFQKGDIAEGYSVSREKKESFPLTVTSAQKNPTAFYLCASSIGAARHGYTFGSGTRLTVV.

The genes are TRBV15 and TRBJ2-3, with TRBD1 as a possible D gene (5 bases). The CDR3 runs 16 residues. Trimming took off 0 bases at V and 2 bases at J, with 12 bases between the two ends. CDR1 and CDR2 from the germline V gene are LNHNV and YYDKDF (reference sequence). CDR3 sequence: CATSRDKGQSTDTQYF. CDR3 nucleotides: TGTGCCACCAGCAGAGATAAGGGGCAGTCCACAGATACGCAGTATTTT.

The chain is built from TRBV29-1 and TRBJ2-7, with D perhaps matching TRBD1 (6 bases). Trimming cost V 4 bases and J 1 base, with 8 bases left between them. Germline V gene lookup returns CDR1 SQVTM and CDR2 ANQGSEA. The CDR3 consists of 12 residues. The chain's CDR3 is CSVGDISYEQYF. The CDR3 DNA is TGCAGCGTTGGGGACATTTCCTACGAGCAGTACTTC.

This sequence joins TRBV2 and TRBJ2-1; D might be TRBD1 (6 bases). Germline V gene lookup returns CDR1 SNHLY and CDR2 FYNNEI. V was clipped by 7 bases and J by 4 bases, with 14 bases between them. The CDR3 contains 14 residues. The CDR3 sequence: CASTDRTDYNEQFF. DNA of the CDR3: TGTGCCAGCACGGACAGAACAGATTACAATGAGCAGTTCTTC.

The chain combines TRBV7-3 with TRBJ2-2; 16 bases agree with TRBD2. This CDR3 contains 19 residues. Germline V lookup: CDR1 SGHTA, CDR2 FQGTGA. The ends lost 3 bases at V and 3 bases at J; junction bases unmatched: 7. CDR3 bases: TGTGCCAGCAGCTTGCGTCCGGGACTAGCGGGAGGGTACACCGGGGAGCTGTTTTTT. Amino acids: CASSLRPGLAGGYTGELFF. The variable domain in full, completed from reference TRBV7-3 and TRBJ2-2, reads GAGVSQTPSNKVTEKGKYVELRCDPISGHTALYWYRQSLGQGPEFLIYFQGTGAADDSGLPNDRFFAVRPEGSVSTLKIQRTERGDSAVYLCASSLRPGLAGGYTGELFFGEGSRLTVL.

V gene TRBV27 combines with J gene TRBJ2-7, with TRBD2 matching 7 bases. Germline values: CDR1 MNHEY, CDR2 SMNVEV (reference sequence). V lost 2 bases, J lost 0 bases, and 4 bases stayed unmatched. The CDR3 extends over 15 amino acids. As DNA, the CDR3 is TGTGCCAGCAGTTTAGGCGGGGGTGGCTCCTACGAGCAGTACTTC. Its translation is CASSLGGGGSYEQYF.

The sample holds a few counts of this clone. The genes are TRBV5-1 and TRBJ1-1; 10 bases fit TRBD1. The CDR3 covers 14 residues. J was trimmed by 4 bases and V by 3 bases; bases with no gene match: 3. Germline V gene lookup returns CDR1 SGHRS and CDR2 YFSETQ. CDR3 sequence (DNA): TGCGCCAGCAGCTACCGGGACAGGGGCACTGAAGCTTTCTTT. It specifies CASSYRDRGTEAFF.

The chain couples TRBV18 to TRBJ2-1, with 9 nucleotides matching TRBD1. Germline V lookup: CDR1 KGHSH, CDR2 LQKENI. This CDR3 is built from 15 residues. With 3 bases clipped from V and 6 bases from J, the junction kept 6 bases outside the gene matches. CDR3: CASSPGTGNANEQFF. In DNA form, the CDR3 reads TGTGCCAGCTCACCCGGGACAGGGAACGCCAATGAGCAGTTCTTC.

The V call is TRBV11-2, the J call TRBJ2-3; maybe TRBD1 (5 bases). The CDR3 runs 15 residues. Germline CDR1 and CDR2: SGHAT and FQNNGV. V was pared by 7 bases and J by 1 base, with 15 bases between. This CDR3 reads CASTPWGRGTDTQYF. CDR3 DNA sequence: TGTGCCAGCACCCCCTGGGGCAGGGGCACAGATACGCAGTATTTT.

The chain joins TRBV7-9 to TRBJ2-7, with 8 positions matching TRBD1. The V gene's germline CDR1 is SEHNR and CDR2 FQNEAQ (reference sequence). The CDR3 is 16 amino acids. After removal of 2 bases from V and 7 bases from J, the junction contained 13 bases not matched to a gene. CDR3 sequence reads: CASSLKSGGEVEEQYF. CDR3 DNA sequence: TGTGCCAGCAGCTTAAAGTCAGGGGGCGAGGTAGAGGAGCAGTACTTC.

V gene TRBV5-1 combines with J gene TRBJ1-2; 7 nucleotides agree with TRBD1. The J segment lost 1 base and the V segment lost 3 bases, leaving 6 bases of the junction unmatched. Germline CDR1 and CDR2: SGHRS and YFSETQ. The CDR3 length is 15 residues. CDR3 coding DNA: TGCGCCAGCAGCTCTACAGGGGTCGTTAACTATGGCTACACCTTC. Amino acids: CASSSTGVVNYGYTF. The full variable domain, rest sourced from reference TRBV5-1 and TRBJ1-2, is KAGVTQTPRYLIKTRGQQVTLSCSPISGHRSVSWYQQTPGQGLQFLFEYFSETQRNKGNFPGRFSGRQFSNSRSEMNVSTLELGDSALYLCASSSTGVVNYGYTFGSGTRLTVV.

This chain uses TRBV9 with TRBJ1-2, with TRBD1 as a possible D gene (6 bases). This CDR3 spans 18 amino acids. Germline loops: CDR1 SGDLS, CDR2 YYNGEE. Trimming shortened V by 4 bases and J by 2 bases, and 24 bases separated the two germline ends. Here the CDR3 DNA reads TGTGCCAGCAGCATTGGGGGGCACCTAAAGACGAAGAACTATGGCTACACCTTC. It codes for CASSIGGHLKTKNYGYTF.

The rearrangement joins TRBV6-1 to TRBJ2-7; D assignment may be TRBD1 or TRBD2 (5 bases each). Trimming removed 3 bases from V and 2 bases from J, with 8 bases in between. Germline V CDR1 and CDR2: MNHNS, SASEGT. The CDR3 runs to 13 residues. CDR3 sequence (DNA): TGTGCCAGCAGTGAGGGGGTCACCTACGAGCAGTACTTC. Amino acid sequence: CASSEGVTYEQYF.

V gene TRBV19 combines with J gene TRBJ2-3, with D unclear. In germline, CDR1 is LNHDA, CDR2 SQIVND (reference sequence). The CDR3 contains 13 residues. V was shortened by 1 base and J by 4 bases, with 6 bases between the two germline ends. In DNA form, the CDR3 reads TGTGCCAGTAGTATAGGCGTTTCAGATACGCAGTATTTT. It encodes CASSIGVSDTQYF.

The chain joins TRBV11-1 to TRBJ2-7; 9 bases are shared with TRBD1. This CDR3 contains 14 residues. Germline CDR1 SGHAT, CDR2 FQDESV (reference sequence). Trimming at V came to 5 bases and at J to 4 bases, leaving 6 bases not matched to a gene. CDR3 in DNA: TGTGCCAGCAGCCTCGACAGGGGGATATACGAGCAGTACTTC. Protein: CASSLDRGIYEQYF.

This chain uses TRBV10-3 with TRBJ2-5; the D gene is possibly TRBD2 (6 bases). CDR3 size: 16 residues. Germline CDR1 and CDR2: ENHRY and SYGVKD. Trimming removed 6 bases from V and 2 bases from J, with 19 bases in between. The CDR3 here is CAISAPRGTKQETQYF. DNA of the CDR3: TGTGCCATCAGCGCACCCCGCGGGACGAAACAAGAGACCCAGTACTTC.

The V call is TRBV11-3, the J call TRBJ2-7; a possible D gene is TRBD2 (7 bases). V was clipped by 5 bases and J by 1 base, with 12 bases between them. This CDR3 has 14 amino acids. CDR1 and CDR2 from the germline V gene are SGHNT and YENEEA. CDR3 sequence reads: CASSGGGRSYEQYF. Here the CDR3 DNA reads TGTGCCAGCAGCGGGGGGGGGCGGTCCTACGAGCAGTACTTC.